The source of this T cell receptor beta chain is a study of CD4 T cells in relation to SARS-CoV-2 and coronaviruses. On this clone: Its specificity is not known.

Generated by immunoSEQ multiplex PCR, the TCRdb table keeps only in-frame clones and is missing some. This sample has tens of thousands of clones, with 77% found just once. Per germline, CDR1 SGHKS and CDR2 YYEKEE (reference sequence). V dropped 4 bases and J dropped 6; count of bases not matched to a gene: 4. CDR3 size: 15 residues. Sequenced material: memory CD4+ T cells from PBMCs, cultured in vitro. The receptor was isolated from an adult with COVID-19. The rearrangement uses TRBV5-5 and TRBJ2-1; the match to TRBD2 covers 13 bases. The CDR3 region has the DNA TGTGCCAGCAGCCCCGGACTAGCGGGGGTCAATGAGCAGTTCTTC. Residues: CASSPGLAGVNEQFF.